These 3 T cell receptor beta chains originate from one sample sequenced in a study of cytomegalovirus exposure and HLA in healthy donors. Both 60 Vbeta primers and 13 Jbeta primers went into the PCR. Generated by immunoSEQ multiplex PCR, the TCRdb table keeps only in-frame clones and is missing some. Of about 140,000 clones in the sample, roughly four fifths are singletons; the top ten hold approximately 14%. Specimen: PBMCs. These TCRs come from a human donor in good health.

The J gene is TRBJ2-2, the V gene TRBV6-6; the D gene is possibly TRBD2 (5 bases). In germline, CDR1 is MNHNY, CDR2 SVGAGI (reference sequence). The V and J ends lost 7 bases and 5 bases respectively, with 17 bases between them. The length of the CDR3 is 15 residues. CDR3 in amino acids: CASNRFDGVTGELFF. As DNA, the CDR3 is TGTGCCAGCAACCGGTTCGACGGGGTTACCGGGGAGCTGTTTTTT.

The rearrangement joins TRBV19 to TRBJ2-1; D is possibly TRBD2 (6 bases). This CDR3 contains 16 residues. The V and J ends lost 8 bases and 0 bases respectively, with 17 bases between them. Germline CDR1 reads LNHDA; CDR2 reads SQIVND (reference sequence). CDR3 bases: TGTGCCAGTCCTAAGTCTAGCGCTGCCTCCTACAATGAGCAGTTCTTC. Translated: CASPKSSAASYNEQFF.

This clone was detected only a few times. This chain connects TRBV7-9 to TRBJ1-2; the match to TRBD1 covers 10 bases. V dropped 5 bases and J dropped 7; count of bases not matched to a gene: 10. The germline V gene has CDR1 SEHNR and CDR2 FQNEAQ (reference sequence). This CDR3 spans 15 amino acids. The chain's CDR3 is CASSPPGQGRGGYTF. The CDR3 bases are TGTGCCAGCAGCCCGCCGGGACAGGGGAGGGGTGGCTACACCTTC.